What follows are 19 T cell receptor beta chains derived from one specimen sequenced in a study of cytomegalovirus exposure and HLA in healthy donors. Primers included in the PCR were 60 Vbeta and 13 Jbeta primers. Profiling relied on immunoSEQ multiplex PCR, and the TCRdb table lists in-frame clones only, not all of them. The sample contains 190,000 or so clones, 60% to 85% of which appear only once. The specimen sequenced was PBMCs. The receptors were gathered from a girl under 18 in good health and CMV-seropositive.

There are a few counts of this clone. This CDR3 reads CASSLQGYSPLHF. In DNA, the CDR3 is TGTGCCAGCTCACTCCAGGGTTATTCACCCCTCCACTTT. V gene TRBV18 combines with J gene TRBJ1-6; a weak D match, TRBD1 (5 bases). V lost 4 bases to trimming and J lost 8 bases, with 9 bases between them. This CDR3 has 13 amino acids. Germline assignment: CDR1 KGHSH and CDR2 LQKENI.

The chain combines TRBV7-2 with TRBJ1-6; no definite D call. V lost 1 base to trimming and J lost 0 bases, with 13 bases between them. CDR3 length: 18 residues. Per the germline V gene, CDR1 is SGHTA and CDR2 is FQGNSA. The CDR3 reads CASSLVSRPGSYNSPLHF. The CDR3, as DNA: TGTGCCAGCAGCTTAGTTAGCCGGCCCGGCTCCTATAATTCACCCCTCCACTTT.

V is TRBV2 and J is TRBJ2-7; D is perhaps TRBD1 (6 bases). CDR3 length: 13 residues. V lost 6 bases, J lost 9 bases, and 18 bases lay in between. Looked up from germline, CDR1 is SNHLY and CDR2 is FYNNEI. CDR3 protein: CASSIQTGLRQYF. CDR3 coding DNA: TGTGCCAGCAGCATTCAAACAGGGTTACGGCAGTACTTC.

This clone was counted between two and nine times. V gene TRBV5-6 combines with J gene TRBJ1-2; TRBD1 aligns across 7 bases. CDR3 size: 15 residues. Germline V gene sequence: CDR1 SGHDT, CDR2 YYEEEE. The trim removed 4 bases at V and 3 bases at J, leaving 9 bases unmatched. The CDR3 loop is CASSRRDSSHYGYTF. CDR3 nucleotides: TGTGCCAGCAGCAGACGGGACAGCTCCCACTATGGCTACACCTTC.

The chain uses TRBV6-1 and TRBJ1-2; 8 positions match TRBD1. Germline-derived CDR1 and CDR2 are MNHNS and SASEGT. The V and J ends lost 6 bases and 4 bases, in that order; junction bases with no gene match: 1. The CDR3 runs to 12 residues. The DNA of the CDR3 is TGTGCCAGCAGGGGGACAGGCTATGGCTACACCTTC. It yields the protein CASRGTGYGYTF.

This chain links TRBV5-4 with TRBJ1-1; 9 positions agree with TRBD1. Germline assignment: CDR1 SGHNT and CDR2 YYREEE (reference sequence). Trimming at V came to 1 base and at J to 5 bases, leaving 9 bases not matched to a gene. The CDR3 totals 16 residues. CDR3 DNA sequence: TGTGCCAGCAGCTTGCTGACACCGGGACAGGGAACTGAAGCTTTCTTT. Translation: CASSLLTPGQGTEAFF.

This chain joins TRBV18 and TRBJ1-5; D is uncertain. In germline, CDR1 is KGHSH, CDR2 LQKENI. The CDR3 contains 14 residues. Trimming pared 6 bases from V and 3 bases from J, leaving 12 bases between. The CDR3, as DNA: TGTGCCAGCTCCCCCCCGGGAGTCAATCAGCCCCAGCATTTT. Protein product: CASSPPGVNQPQHF.

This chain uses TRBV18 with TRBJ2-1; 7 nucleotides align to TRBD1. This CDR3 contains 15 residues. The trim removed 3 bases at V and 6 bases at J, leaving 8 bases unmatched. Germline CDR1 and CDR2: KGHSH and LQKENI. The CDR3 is CASSPRQGRGNEQFF. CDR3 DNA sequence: TGTGCCAGCTCACCCAGACAGGGTCGGGGCAATGAGCAGTTCTTC.

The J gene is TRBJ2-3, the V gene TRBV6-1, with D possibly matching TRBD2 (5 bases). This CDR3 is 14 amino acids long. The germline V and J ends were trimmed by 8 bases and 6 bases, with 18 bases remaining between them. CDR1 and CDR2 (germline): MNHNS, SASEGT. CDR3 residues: CASGGSPLIDTQYF. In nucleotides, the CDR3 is TGTGCCAGCGGAGGATCCCCTCTCATTGATACGCAGTATTTT.

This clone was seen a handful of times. The DNA for the CDR3 is TGTGCCACCAGCGATAACAGGGGGGGTAGAGAGACCCAGTACTTC. Amino acids: CATSDNRGGRETQYF. J is TRBJ2-5 and V is TRBV15; D possibly corresponds to TRBD1 (8 bases). The CDR3 contains 15 residues. V was trimmed by 5 bases and J by 4 bases, leaving 17 bases between them. Germline CDR1 reads LNHNV; CDR2 reads YYDKDF (reference sequence).

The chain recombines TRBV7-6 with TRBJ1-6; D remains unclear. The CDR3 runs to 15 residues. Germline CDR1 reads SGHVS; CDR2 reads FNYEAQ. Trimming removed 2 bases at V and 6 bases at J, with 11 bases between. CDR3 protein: CASSLQAAPNSPLHF. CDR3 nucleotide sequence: TGTGCCAGCAGCTTACAGGCAGCCCCTAATTCACCCCTCCACTTT.

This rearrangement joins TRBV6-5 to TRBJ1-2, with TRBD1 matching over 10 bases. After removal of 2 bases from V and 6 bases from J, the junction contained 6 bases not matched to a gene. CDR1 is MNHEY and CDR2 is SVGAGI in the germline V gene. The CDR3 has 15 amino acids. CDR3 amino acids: CASSYGGQGTDGYTF. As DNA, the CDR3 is TGTGCCAGCAGTTACGGGGGACAGGGGACGGATGGCTACACCTTC.

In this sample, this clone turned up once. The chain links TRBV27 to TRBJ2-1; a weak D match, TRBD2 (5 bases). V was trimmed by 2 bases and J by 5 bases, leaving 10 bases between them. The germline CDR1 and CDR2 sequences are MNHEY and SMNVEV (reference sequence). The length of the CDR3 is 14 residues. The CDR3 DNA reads TGTGCCAGCAGTTTAAGGGCCGGGGACAATGAGCAGTTCTTC. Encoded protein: CASSLRAGDNEQFF.

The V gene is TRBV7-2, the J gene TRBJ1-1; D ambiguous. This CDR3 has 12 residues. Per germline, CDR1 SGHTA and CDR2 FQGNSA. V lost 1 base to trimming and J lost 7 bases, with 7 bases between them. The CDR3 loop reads CASSLDWSEAFF. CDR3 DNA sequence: TGTGCCAGCAGCTTAGATTGGAGTGAAGCTTTCTTT.

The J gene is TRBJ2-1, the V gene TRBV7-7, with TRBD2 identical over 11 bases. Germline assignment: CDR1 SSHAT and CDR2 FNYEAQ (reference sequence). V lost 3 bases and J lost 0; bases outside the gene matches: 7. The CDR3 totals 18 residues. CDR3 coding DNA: TGTGCCAGCAGCTTTTCTAGCGGGGGGACTACCTCCTACAATGAGCAGTTCTTC. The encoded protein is CASSFSSGGTTSYNEQFF. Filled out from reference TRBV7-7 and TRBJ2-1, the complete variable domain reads GAGVSQSPRYKVTKRGQDVTLRCDPISSHATLYWYQQALGQGPEFLTYFNYEAQPDKSGLPSDRFSAERPEGSISTLTIQRTEQRDSAMYRCASSFSSGGTTSYNEQFFGPGTRLTVL.

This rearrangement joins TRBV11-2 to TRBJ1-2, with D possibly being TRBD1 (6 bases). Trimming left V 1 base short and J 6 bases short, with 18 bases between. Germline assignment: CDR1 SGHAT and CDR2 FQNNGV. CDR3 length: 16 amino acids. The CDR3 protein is CASSLVTGISFDGYTF. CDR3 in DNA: TGTGCCAGCAGCTTAGTCACAGGGATCAGTTTCGATGGCTACACCTTC.

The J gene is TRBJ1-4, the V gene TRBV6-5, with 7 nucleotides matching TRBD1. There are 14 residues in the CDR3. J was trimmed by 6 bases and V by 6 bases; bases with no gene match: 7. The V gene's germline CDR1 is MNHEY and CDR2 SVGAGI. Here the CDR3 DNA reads TGTGCCAGCAGGCGGACAGGTGTGGATGAAAAACTGTTTTTT. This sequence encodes CASRRTGVDEKLFF.

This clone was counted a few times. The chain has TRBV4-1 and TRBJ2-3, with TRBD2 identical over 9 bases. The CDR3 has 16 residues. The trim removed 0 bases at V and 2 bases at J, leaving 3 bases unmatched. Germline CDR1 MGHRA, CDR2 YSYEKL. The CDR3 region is CASSQDLAGSTDTQYF. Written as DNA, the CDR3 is TGCGCCAGCAGCCAAGACCTAGCGGGGTCCACAGATACGCAGTATTTT.

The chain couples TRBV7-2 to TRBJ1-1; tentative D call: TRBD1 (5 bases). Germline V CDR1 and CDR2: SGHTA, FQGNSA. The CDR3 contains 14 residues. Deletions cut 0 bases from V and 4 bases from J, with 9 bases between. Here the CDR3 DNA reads TGTGCCAGCAGCTTAGCGTCCGGGGGCACTGAAGCTTTCTTT. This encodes CASSLASGGTEAFF.